These 20 T cell receptor beta chains originate from one sample sequenced in a study of shared clonotypes between healthy human individuals. Clones were sequenced by immunoSEQ multiplex PCR, and TCRdb holds only the in-frame ones, with some missing. Of roughly 680,000 clones listed, 55% to 80% are singletons. Sequencing was carried out using memory CD4+ T cells sorted from blood. The subset was: CD45RA-negative fraction. The receptors come from a woman aged 25 to 39 in good health.

The chain has TRBV5-4 and TRBJ2-7, with D maybe TRBD2 (6 bases). Germline CDR1 and CDR2: SGHNT and YYREEE (reference sequence). Between the trimmed V and J ends, which lost 7 bases and 3 bases, there was a span of 20 bases. The CDR3 loop spans 15 amino acids. The CDR3 here is CASGHIGLAHYEQYF. The CDR3, as DNA: TGTGCCAGCGGGCACATTGGGCTAGCGCACTACGAGCAGTACTTC.

The chain recombines TRBV19 with TRBJ1-2; no firm D call. This CDR3 comprises 14 residues. V was trimmed by 5 bases and J by 8 bases, leaving 18 bases between them. CDR1 is LNHDA, CDR2 SQIVND, per germline (reference sequence). CDR3 amino acids: CASSRAGIVGGYTF. CDR3 DNA sequence: TGTGCCAGTAGTCGTGCGGGGATTGTGGGCGGCTACACCTTC.

The genes are TRBV6-1 and TRBJ1-1; possible D gene TRBD1, 6 bases. With 4 bases removed from V and 1 base from J, the gap between germline ends came to 10 bases. The CDR3 runs 14 residues. Germline lookup yields CDR1 MNHNS and CDR2 SASEGT. Written as DNA, the CDR3 is TGTGCCAGCAGTGGGACAGAGACGAACACTGAAGCTTTCTTT. As protein: CASSGTETNTEAFF.

J is TRBJ1-5 and V is TRBV18; 7 bases are a match to TRBD1. Trimming at V came to 3 bases and at J to 3 bases, leaving 2 bases not matched to a gene. Germline CDR1 KGHSH, CDR2 LQKENI. The CDR3 is made up of 14 amino acids. Written as DNA, the CDR3 is TGTGCCAGCTCACCCGGGACAGACAATCAGCCCCAGCATTTT. Its translation: CASSPGTDNQPQHF. Combining the CDR3 with reference TRBV18 and TRBJ1-5 gives the whole variable domain NAGVMQNPRHLVRRRGQEARLRCSPMKGHSHVYWYRQLPEEGLKFMVYLQKENIIDESGMPKERFSAEFPKEGPSILRIQQVVRGDSAAYFCASSPGTDNQPQHFGDGTRLSIL.

The V call is TRBV2, the J call TRBJ2-1; 10 bases match TRBD2. After removal of 2 bases from V and 5 bases from J, the junction contained 3 bases not matched to a gene. This CDR3 region has 15 residues. CDR1 and CDR2 from the germline V gene are SNHLY and FYNNEI. The CDR3 DNA reads TGTGCCAGCAGTGAAAGGACTAGCGGAAACAATGAGCAGTTCTTC. Translation gives CASSERTSGNNEQFF.

V and J are TRBV6-1 and TRBJ2-1; no clear D gene. V lost 1 base, J lost 0 bases, and 7 bases lay in between. CDR1 is MNHNS and CDR2 is SASEGT in the germline V gene. This CDR3 has 15 amino acids. The CDR3 DNA is TGTGCCAGCAGTGAAGGGGCTCCCTCCTACAATGAGCAGTTCTTC. It codes for CASSEGAPSYNEQFF.

This chain uses TRBV4-2 with TRBJ1-1, with D perhaps matching TRBD1 (5 bases). Germline V gives CDR1 LGHNA, CDR2 YNFKEQ. The CDR3 contains 14 residues. V was trimmed by 0 bases and J by 4 bases, leaving 9 bases between them. In DNA, the CDR3 is TGTGCCAGCAGCCAAGATACAGGTGGCACTGAAGCTTTCTTT. It translates to CASSQDTGGTEAFF.

The CDR3 DNA is TGCGCCAGCAGCTTGGGTTGGTCCGATGAGCAGTTCTTC. This sequence encodes CASSLGWSDEQFF. The chain has TRBV5-1 and TRBJ2-1, with unresolved D. Germline CDR1 is SGHRS and CDR2 is YFSETQ. The CDR3 length is 13 residues. The ends were cut back, 0 bases at V and 8 bases at J, with 9 bases in the middle.

The genes are TRBV30 and TRBJ2-1; D might be TRBD1 (5 bases). Germline lookup yields CDR1 GTSNPN and CDR2 SVGIG (reference sequence). The CDR3 has 13 amino acids. V lost 0 bases, J lost 10 bases, and 13 bases lay in between. The CDR3 is CAWSVGDHREQFF. The CDR3 nucleotides read TGTGCCTGGAGTGTAGGCGACCACAGGGAGCAGTTCTTC.

The chain couples TRBV19 to TRBJ2-7; 13 nucleotides match TRBD2. The V gene's germline CDR1 is LNHDA and CDR2 SQIVND (reference sequence). Unmatched junction bases numbered 13, after V lost 5 bases and J lost 3 bases. This CDR3 is 18 amino acids long. The CDR3 sequence is CASSEAGLAGVPGYEQYF. The CDR3 coding sequence is TGTGCCAGTAGTGAAGCCGGACTAGCGGGAGTCCCTGGCTACGAGCAGTACTTC.

The J gene is TRBJ2-7, the V gene TRBV18; maybe TRBD1 (5 bases). From germline, CDR1 is KGHSH and CDR2 LQKENI. V lost 6 bases and J 1 base, leaving 19 bases between the germline ends. This CDR3 contains 16 residues. The CDR3 nucleotides are TGTGCCAGCTCGCACCGGAGACAGATAAGTTCCTACGAGCAGTACTTC. Its translation: CASSHRRQISSYEQYF.

The J gene is TRBJ2-2, the V gene TRBV19, with D uncertain. Germline V gene sequence: CDR1 LNHDA, CDR2 SQIVND (reference sequence). The V gene lost 5 bases and the J gene lost 6 bases, with 13 bases spanning the gap. This CDR3 spans 14 amino acids. The DNA for the CDR3 is TGTGCCAGTAGTCTACTACTTCTTTCCGGGGAGCTGTTTTTT. Protein sequence: CASSLLLLSGELFF.

The gene calls are TRBV28 and TRBJ2-7; D is unresolved. Germline V gives CDR1 MDHEN, CDR2 SYDVKM. The CDR3 is 15 residues long. The V end was cut by 7 bases, the J end by 0 bases, with 16 bases between. CDR3 loop: CASTRRYTSSYEQYF. DNA for the CDR3: TGTGCCAGCACCAGAAGGTACACCAGCTCCTACGAGCAGTACTTC.

V usage is TRBV4-2 and J usage is TRBJ2-1, with 7 bases identical to TRBD2. V shed 0 bases, J shed 5 bases, and the junction held 10 bases outside the gene matches. Germline V gene sequence: CDR1 LGHNA, CDR2 YNFKEQ. The CDR3 consists of 17 residues. For the CDR3, the DNA is TGTGCCAGCAGCCAAGAGATTGGCGGGAGCGGCCACAATGAGCAGTTCTTC. Translation gives CASSQEIGGSGHNEQFF.

The genes are TRBV19 and TRBJ1-3; tentatively, D is TRBD1 (6 bases). Trimming cost V 9 bases and J 0 bases, with 21 bases left between them. The CDR3 is 17 amino acids. The germline gives CDR1 LNHDA, CDR2 SQIVND (reference sequence). The CDR3 bases are TGTGCCAGCAGGGGTAGTCGGAGCGGGTTCTCTGGAAACACCATATATTTT. This translates into CASRGSRSGFSGNTIYF.

The rearrangement joins TRBV6-1 to TRBJ2-1, with D hard to call. V gave up 0 bases and J gave up 7 bases, with 19 bases separating them. Germline V CDR1 and CDR2: MNHNS, SASEGT. The CDR3 is made up of 17 amino acids. The CDR3 sequence is CASSEALQASGLNEQFF. The CDR3, as DNA: TGTGCCAGCAGTGAAGCGCTTCAGGCTAGTGGATTGAATGAGCAGTTCTTC.

The rearrangement joins TRBV7-8 to TRBJ2-7, with no clear D. Looked up from germline, CDR1 is SGHVS and CDR2 is FQNEAQ. The CDR3 has 13 residues. The germline V and J ends were trimmed by 3 bases and 7 bases, with 13 bases remaining between them. The CDR3 region has the DNA TGTGCCAGCAGCTTCCTTGTCTTGGAGGAGCAGTACTTC. As protein: CASSFLVLEEQYF.

The V call is TRBV5-1, the J call TRBJ1-1, with TRBD1 as a possible D gene (5 bases). V gave up 5 bases and J gave up 4 bases, with 24 bases separating them. Germline lookup yields CDR1 SGHRS and CDR2 YFSETQ. This CDR3 spans 17 amino acids. In DNA, the CDR3 is TGCGCCAGCAGGGCCGGGACGGATCCTTTGGGCGGCACTGAAGCTTTCTTT. It yields the protein CASRAGTDPLGGTEAFF.

V usage is TRBV11-2 and J usage is TRBJ2-2; TRBD2 matches at 10 bases. Trimming took 5 bases from V and 6 from J; bases not matched to a gene: 9. The CDR3 extends over 16 amino acids. CDR1 and CDR2 (germline): SGHAT, FQNNGV. This CDR3 reads CASSHLAGGRAGELFF. Here the CDR3 DNA reads TGTGCCAGCAGCCATTTAGCGGGAGGACGAGCCGGGGAGCTGTTTTTT.

The gene calls are TRBV28 and TRBJ1-3; 7 bases map to TRBD1. The CDR3 sequence is 16 residues long. CDR1 and CDR2 from the germline V gene are MDHEN and SYDVKM. Trimming removed 3 bases from V and 0 bases from J; junction bases left unmatched: 5. The CDR3 region is CASSFETGFSGNTIYF. The CDR3 coding sequence is TGTGCCAGCAGTTTCGAGACAGGGTTCTCTGGAAACACCATATATTTT.